This TCR beta chain originates from a study of blood T cell repertoires in COVID-19. Study-level information: PBMCs, B-cell-depleted T cells, or T cells provided the cDNA or gDNA that made up the material.

In the authors' workflow: Amplification from reference gene primers served as the basis for estimated nucleated cell counts. Clones were read by immunoSEQ multiplex PCR, and TCRdb kept only the in-frame ones, dropping some. The V and J calls and clone size were taken over from that table, and D and trimming were inferred from the DNA. The sample records 330,000 or so clones, 85% to 90% being singletons. CDR1 and CDR2 (germline): LGHNA, YNFKEQ. The CDR3 is 16 residues long. Trimming left V 4 bases short and J 1 base short, with 14 bases between. The receptor comes from a woman aged 30 to 39 who had been exposed to COVID-19. The gene calls are TRBV4-2 and TRBJ1-5, with D possibly matching TRBD1 (6 bases). Sequenced sample: PBMCs or T cells enriched from blood (not recorded which). In nucleotides, the CDR3 is TGTGCCAGCAGCCTAAGAGGGGACATGAGCAATCAGCCCCAGCATTTT. It specifies CASSLRGDMSNQPQHF.